Listed below are T cell receptor beta chains from one sample, sequenced in a study of CD8+ T cells in alopecia areata. The table came from immunoSEQ multiplex PCR; TCRdb's copy has only in-frame clones and leaves some out. This repertoire shows about 110,000 clones, 50% to 75% found once; its top ten account for 12%. The sequencing here drew on CD8+ T cells sorted from blood, taken at week 24, from a patient treated with tofacitinib. These receptors all come from a human donor with alopecia areata. Both conserved end residues are part of each CDR3. A D gene is named only where the DNA matches it firmly. The size entry is marked missing in some rows and otherwise reads once, few, many or a size class.

j_call d_call v_call cdr3_length clone_size cdr3_aa cdr3_nt
TRBJ2-1 - TRBV4-3 15 few CASSQDQGLSNEQFF TGCGCCAGCAGCCAAGATCAGGGATTGAGCAATGAGCAGTTCTTC
TRBJ1-5 - TRBV4-3 15 - CASSQGRGTGQPQHF TGCGCCAGCAGCCAAGGGCGGGGAACGGGTCAGCCCCAGCATTTT
TRBJ2-7 - TRBV19 14 few CASSPGTGSYEQYF TGTGCCAGTAGTCCGGGGACTGGCTCCTACGAGCAGTACTTC
TRBJ1-2 - TRBV20-1 11 - CSAPDSYGYTF TGCAGTGCTCCTGACAGCTATGGCTACACCTTC
TRBJ1-3 - TRBV4-1 14 - CASSQDPEVNTIYF TGCGCCAGCAGCCAAGATCCGGAGGTAAACACCATATATTTT
TRBJ2-1 - TRBV30 11 - CAWIRRNEQFF TGTGCCTGGATTCGCAGGAATGAGCAGTTCTTC
TRBJ2-3 - TRBV30 15 - CAWSAESAARTSQYF TGTGCCTGGAGTGCGGAAAGCGCGGCCCGCACTTCGCAGTATTTT
TRBJ1-6 - TRBV30 11 - CAWTVNSPLHF TGTGCCTGGACAGTTAATTCACCCCTCCACTTT
TRBJ2-7 - TRBV7-9 14 once CASSIGLRSYEQYF TGTGCCAGCAGCATAGGTCTGCGGTCCTACGAGCAGTACTTC
TRBJ2-7 - TRBV7-9 13 few CASSLWGTYEQYF TGTGCCAGCAGCTTGTGGGGGACCTACGAGCAGTACTTC
TRBJ2-3 - TRBV11-1 17 - CASSLWPSGPGTDTQYF TGTGCCAGCAGCTTATGGCCTTCAGGACCTGGCACAGATACGCAGTATTTT
TRBJ1-1 TRBD1 TRBV29-1 14 few CSVMTGQGNTEAFF TGCAGCGTTATGACGGGACAGGGAAACACTGAAGCTTTCTTT
TRBJ2-7 - TRBV4-1 16 - CASSQGGPGVGYEQYF TGCGCCAGCAGCCAAGGAGGACCCGGAGTCGGCTACGAGCAGTACTTC
TRBJ1-1 - TRBV30 15 few CAWSILGPGNTEAFF TGTGCCTGGAGTATCTTGGGGCCGGGGAACACTGAAGCTTTCTTT
TRBJ1-1 - TRBV19 12 - CATGWARAEAFF TGTGCCACAGGGTGGGCGCGGGCTGAAGCTTTCTTT
TRBJ2-5 - TRBV30 14 - CAWSVIGGWETQYF TGTGCCTGGAGTGTGATAGGAGGTTGGGAGACCCAGTACTTC
TRBJ2-2 - TRBV5-1 16 - CASNLDRLTNTGELFF TGCGCCAGCAACTTGGACCGCCTAACGAACACCGGGGAGCTGTTTTTT
TRBJ1-5 - TRBV27 14 - CASSPYGGLGPQHF TGTGCCAGCAGTCCCTACGGGGGGCTGGGGCCCCAGCATTTT
TRBJ2-7 - TRBV9 14 - CASSLSTGFYEQYF TGTGCCAGCAGTTTATCCACAGGGTTCTACGAGCAGTACTTC
TRBJ1-1 - TRBV4-1 16 - CASSQGDSNLNTEAFF TGCGCCAGCAGCCAAGGCGACAGCAACTTGAACACTGAAGCTTTCTTT
TRBJ2-7 - TRBV7-9 14 - CASGGAMKSYEQYF TGTGCCAGCGGCGGGGCAATGAAGTCCTACGAGCAGTACTTC
TRBJ1-3 - TRBV20-1 11 - CSAPSGNTIYF TGCAGTGCCCCTTCTGGAAACACCATATATTTT
TRBJ2-7 - TRBV2 12 - CASLYRPDEQYF TGTGCCAGCTTGTACAGGCCGGACGAGCAGTACTTC
TRBJ2-7 TRBD2 TRBV4-1 16 once CARSPGLADNSYEQYF TGCGCCCGTTCCCCGGGACTAGCGGATAACTCCTACGAGCAGTACTTC
TRBJ2-3 - TRBV14 13 few CASNLLRTDTQYF TGTGCCAGCAACCTTCTGAGGACAGATACGCAGTATTTT
TRBJ2-6 - TRBV7-8 17 few CASSQTVYFSGANVLTF TGTGCCAGCAGCCAGACAGTGTATTTCTCTGGGGCCAACGTCCTGACTTTC
TRBJ1-2 - TRBV27 12 few CASSPGGYGYTF TGTGCCAGCTCCCCTGGGGGTTATGGCTACACCTTC
TRBJ2-7 - TRBV30 13 - CAWSVEGGREQYF TGTGCCTGGAGCGTAGAGGGGGGGAGGGAGCAGTACTTC
TRBJ2-1 TRBD1 TRBV5-8 15 - CASSSGQGSYNEQFF TGTGCCAGCAGCTCTGGACAGGGCTCCTACAATGAGCAGTTCTTC
TRBJ1-4 - TRBV29-1 12 - CSVWGANEKLFF TGCAGCGTTTGGGGAGCTAATGAAAAACTGTTTTTT
TRBJ2-5 - TRBV29-1 10 - CSVHDGAQYF TGCAGCGTCCACGACGGGGCCCAGTACTTC
TRBJ1-1 - TRBV2 12 - CARVTGNTEAFF TGTGCCAGGGTGACAGGCAACACTGAAGCTTTCTTT
TRBJ1-5 - TRBV7-6 14 - CASSLGPSNQPQHF TGTGCCAGCAGCTTAGGTCCGTCCAATCAGCCCCAGCATTTT
TRBJ1-2 TRBD1 TRBV13 15 few CASSPSDRGVYGYTF TGTGCCAGCAGCCCCTCGGACAGGGGGGTCTATGGCTACACCTTC
TRBJ2-7 - TRBV11-2 13 - CASSQVRRHEQYF TGTGCCAGCAGCCAAGTGCGACGGCACGAGCAGTACTTC
TRBJ2-1 - TRBV20-1 11 few CSASRINEQFF TGCAGTGCTAGCCGGATTAATGAGCAGTTCTTC
TRBJ2-7 - TRBV4-3 15 - CASSQVAGDLIEQYF TGCGCCAGCAGCCAAGTAGCAGGGGATCTCATCGAGCAGTACTTC
TRBJ2-1 TRBD2 TRBV7-2 15 - CASSPSGGGYNEQFF TGTGCCAGCAGCCCTTCGGGGGGTGGCTACAATGAGCAGTTCTTC
TRBJ2-3 - TRBV27 16 - CASSLQRDPSTDTQYF TGTGCCAGCAGTTTACAACGAGATCCCAGCACAGATACGCAGTATTTT
TRBJ1-5 TRBD1 TRBV18 15 - CASSHDRESNQPQHF TGTGCCAGCTCACACGACAGGGAGAGCAATCAGCCCCAGCATTTT
TRBJ2-3 TRBD2 TRBV7-9 16 - CASSLLLAGDTDTQYF TGTGCCAGCAGCTTACTACTGGCGGGGGACACAGATACGCAGTATTTT
TRBJ2-2 - TRBV6-1 14 few CASSEGAHTGELFF TGTGCCAGCAGTGAAGGGGCCCACACCGGGGAGCTGTTTTTT
TRBJ2-4 - TRBV2 14 few CASNPGEGLSIQYF TGTGCCAGCAACCCCGGAGAGGGGCTGAGCATTCAGTACTTC
TRBJ1-1 - TRBV4-3 14 - CASSQDTVATEAFF TGCGCCAGCAGCCAAGACACGGTAGCTACTGAAGCTTTCTTT
TRBJ1-5 - TRBV6-5 14 few CASSRGGDNQPQHF TGTGCCAGCAGTCGGGGGGGCGACAATCAGCCCCAGCATTTT
TRBJ1-2 - TRBV10-2 14 - CASRGIRDDYGYTF TGCGCCAGTCGCGGTATCCGGGACGACTATGGCTACACCTTC
TRBJ2-3 - TRBV19 15 - CASTTDREDTDTQYF TGTGCCAGTACCACCGACAGGGAGGACACAGATACGCAGTATTTT
TRBJ2-1 - TRBV7-9 13 few CASSPVLEDEQFF TGTGCCAGCAGCCCCGTCTTGGAAGATGAGCAGTTCTTC